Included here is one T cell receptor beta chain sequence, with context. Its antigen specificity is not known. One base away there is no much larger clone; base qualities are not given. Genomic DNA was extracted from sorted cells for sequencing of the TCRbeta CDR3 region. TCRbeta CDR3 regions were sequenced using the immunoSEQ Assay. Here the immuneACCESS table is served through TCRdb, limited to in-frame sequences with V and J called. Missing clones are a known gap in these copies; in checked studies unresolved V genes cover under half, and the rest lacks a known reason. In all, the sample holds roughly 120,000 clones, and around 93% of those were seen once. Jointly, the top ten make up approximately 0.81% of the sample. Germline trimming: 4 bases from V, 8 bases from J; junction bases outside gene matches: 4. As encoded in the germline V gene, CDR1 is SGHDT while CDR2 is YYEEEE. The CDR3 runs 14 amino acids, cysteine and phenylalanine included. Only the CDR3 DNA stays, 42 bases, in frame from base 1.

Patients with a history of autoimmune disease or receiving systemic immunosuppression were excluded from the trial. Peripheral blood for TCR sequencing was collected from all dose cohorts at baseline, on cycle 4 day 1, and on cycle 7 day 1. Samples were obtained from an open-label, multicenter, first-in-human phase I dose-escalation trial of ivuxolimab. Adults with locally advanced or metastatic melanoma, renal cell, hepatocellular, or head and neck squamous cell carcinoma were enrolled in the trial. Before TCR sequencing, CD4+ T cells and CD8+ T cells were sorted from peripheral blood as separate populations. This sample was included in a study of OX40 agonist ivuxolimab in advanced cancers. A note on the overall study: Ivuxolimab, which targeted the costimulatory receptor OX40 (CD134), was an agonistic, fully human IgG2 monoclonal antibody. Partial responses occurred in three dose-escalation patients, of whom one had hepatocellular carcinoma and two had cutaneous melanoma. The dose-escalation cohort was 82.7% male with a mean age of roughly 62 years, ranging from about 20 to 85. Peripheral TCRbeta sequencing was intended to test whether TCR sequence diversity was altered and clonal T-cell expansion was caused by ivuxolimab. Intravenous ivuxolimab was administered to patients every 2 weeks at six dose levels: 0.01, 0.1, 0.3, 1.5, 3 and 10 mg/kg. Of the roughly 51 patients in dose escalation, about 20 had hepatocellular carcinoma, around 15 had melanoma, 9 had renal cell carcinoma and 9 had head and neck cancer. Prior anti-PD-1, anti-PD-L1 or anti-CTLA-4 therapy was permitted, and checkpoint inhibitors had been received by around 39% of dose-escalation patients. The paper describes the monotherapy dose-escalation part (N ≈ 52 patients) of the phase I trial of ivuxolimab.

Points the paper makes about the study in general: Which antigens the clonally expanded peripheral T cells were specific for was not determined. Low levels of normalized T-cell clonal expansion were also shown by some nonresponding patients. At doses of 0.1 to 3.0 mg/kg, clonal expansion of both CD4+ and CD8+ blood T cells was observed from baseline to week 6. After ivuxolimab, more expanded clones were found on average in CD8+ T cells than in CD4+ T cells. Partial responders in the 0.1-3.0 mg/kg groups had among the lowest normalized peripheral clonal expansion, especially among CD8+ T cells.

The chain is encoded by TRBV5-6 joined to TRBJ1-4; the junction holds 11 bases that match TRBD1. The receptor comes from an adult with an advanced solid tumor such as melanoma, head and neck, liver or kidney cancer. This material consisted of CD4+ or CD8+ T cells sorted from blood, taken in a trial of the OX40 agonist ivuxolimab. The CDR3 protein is CASSPGQGGEKLFF. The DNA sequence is TGTGCCAGCAGCCCGGGACAGGGGGGAGAAAAACTGTTTTTT. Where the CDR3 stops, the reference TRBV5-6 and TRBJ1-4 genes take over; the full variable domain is DAGVTQSPTHLIKTRGQQVTLRCSPKSGHDTVSWYQQALGQGPQFIFQYYEEEERQRGNFPDRFSGHQFPNYSSELNVNALLLGDSALYLCASSPGQGGEKLFFGSGTQLSVL.